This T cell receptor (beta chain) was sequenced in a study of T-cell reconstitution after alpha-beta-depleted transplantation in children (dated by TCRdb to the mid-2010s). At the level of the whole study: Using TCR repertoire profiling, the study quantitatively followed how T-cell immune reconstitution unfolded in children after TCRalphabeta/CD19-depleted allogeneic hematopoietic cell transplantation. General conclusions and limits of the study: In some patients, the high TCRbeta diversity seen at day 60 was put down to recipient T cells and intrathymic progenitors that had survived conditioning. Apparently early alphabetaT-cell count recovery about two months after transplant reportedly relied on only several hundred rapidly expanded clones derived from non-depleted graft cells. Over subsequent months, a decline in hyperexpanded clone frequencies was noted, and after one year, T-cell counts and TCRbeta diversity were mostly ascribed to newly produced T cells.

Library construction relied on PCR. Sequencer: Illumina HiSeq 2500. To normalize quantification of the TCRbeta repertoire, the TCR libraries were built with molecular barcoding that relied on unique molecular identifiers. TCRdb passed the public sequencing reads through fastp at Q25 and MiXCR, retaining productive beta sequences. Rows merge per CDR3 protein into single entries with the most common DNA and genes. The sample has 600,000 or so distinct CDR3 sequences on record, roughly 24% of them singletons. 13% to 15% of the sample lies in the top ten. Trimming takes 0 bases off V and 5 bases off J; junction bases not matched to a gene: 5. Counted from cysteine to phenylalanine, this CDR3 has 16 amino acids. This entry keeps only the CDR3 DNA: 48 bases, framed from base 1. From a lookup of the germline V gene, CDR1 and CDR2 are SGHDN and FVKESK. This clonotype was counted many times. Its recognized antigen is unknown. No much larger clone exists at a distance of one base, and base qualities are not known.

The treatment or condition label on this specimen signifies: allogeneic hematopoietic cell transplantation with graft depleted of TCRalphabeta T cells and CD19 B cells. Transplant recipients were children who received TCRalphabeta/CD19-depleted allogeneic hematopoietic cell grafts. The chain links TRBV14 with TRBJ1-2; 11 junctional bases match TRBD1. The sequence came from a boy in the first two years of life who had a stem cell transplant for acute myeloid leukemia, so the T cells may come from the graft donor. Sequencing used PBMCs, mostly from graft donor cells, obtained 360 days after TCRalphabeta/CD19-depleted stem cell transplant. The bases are TGTGCCAGCAGCCAAGACAGGGACAGGGGGGTATATGGCTACACCTTC. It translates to CASSQDRDRGVYGYTF.